Many counts were recorded for the clone carrying this T cell receptor (beta chain). Its antigen is still unknown. TCR beta CDR3 regions were amplified from RNA transcripts. In the first-round RT-PCR of the TCR CDR3, the HTBI primer set was used. TCRdb reprocessed the multiplex PCR reads via MiXCR and lists one record per CDR3 protein. The profile shows 300,000 to 450,000 distinct CDR3 sequences, around a sixth of them singletons. The data belong to a study of T cells in Graves' hyperthyroidism and ophthalmopathy. Study-wide findings and caveats: Blood also held most thyroid clonotypes expanded beyond 0.001.

V lost 1 base and J lost 4; bases outside the gene matches: 8. Per germline, CDR1 DFQATT and CDR2 SNEGSKA (reference sequence). The CDR3 sequence is 16 residues long. V and J are TRBV20-1 and TRBJ2-1; the match to TRBD2 covers 9 bases. This receptor was taken from a woman between 18 and 29 years old with Graves' hyperthyroidism that later progressed to Graves' ophthalmopathy. The specimen was blood. As DNA, the CDR3 is TGCAGTGCTAGAGGAGGGGCTAGCGGGACATACAATGAGCAGTTCTTC. Protein: CSARGGASGTYNEQFF.